What follows describes a single T cell receptor (beta chain). Method: immunoSEQ multiplex PCR; TCRdb's copy keeps in-frame clones and lacks some. The sample shows about 180,000 clones, 80% to 90% of them seen only once. The sample comes from a study of blood T cell repertoires in COVID-19. Study background: There were acute and convalescent COVID-19 samples, and they came from the United States, Italy and Spain.

Trimming cost V 9 bases and J 2 bases; bases outside gene matches: 19. The CDR3 is 17 amino acids. Looked up from germline, CDR1 is LNHNV and CDR2 is YYDKDF (reference sequence). This TCR was sampled from a young man who had recovered from COVID-19. The rearrangement uses TRBV15 and TRBJ2-7, with 7 bases aligning to TRBD1. Source material: peripheral blood. CDR3 in DNA: TGTGCCACAGCTCAATCGGGACAGAGATCGTCAACCTACGAGCAGTACTTC. Translating it yields CATAQSGQRSSTYEQYF. The full variable domain, with the rest looked up from reference TRBV15 and TRBJ2-7, is DAMVIQNPRYQVTQFGKPVTLSCSQTLNHNVMYWYQQKSSQAPKLLFHYYDKDFNNEADTPDNFQSRRPNTSFCFLDIRSPGLGDTAMYLCATAQSGQRSSTYEQYFGPGTRLTVT.